This T cell receptor beta chain was identified in a study of T cell responses to AZD1222 COVID-19 vaccine. General study points: Vaccine-related CD4 TCRs covered spike, predominating at 160-218 and 743-854. No day 14 peak samples; only post-peak repertoires were characterized.

On this clone: Its antigen is as yet unknown.

TCRdb's table, derived via immunoSEQ multiplex PCR, lists solely in-frame clones and lacks some. The table lists around 80,000 clones, 91% of them singletons. Sequenced here: peripheral blood, sampled 28 days after the second AZD1222 dose. This clonotype was obtained from an adult who received the AZD1222 COVID-19 vaccine.

CDR3 protein: CASSARGEQYF. CDR3 bases: TGTGCCAGCAGTGCCAGGGGGGAGCAGTACTTC. The chain combines TRBV2 with TRBJ2-7, with TRBD1 matching over 7 bases. The CDR3 covers 11 residues. J was trimmed by 7 bases and V by 4 bases; bases with no gene match: 1. The V gene's germline CDR1 is SNHLY and CDR2 FYNNEI.